Following are 3 T cell receptor beta chains from one sample sequenced in a study of T cells in Graves' hyperthyroidism and ophthalmopathy. The CDR3 regions of TCR beta were amplified from RNA transcripts. An initial round of RT-PCR targeting the TCR CDR3 relied on the HTBI primer set. TCRdb re-called the multiplex PCR reads through MiXCR, storing one row per CDR3 protein. Found here are roughly 580,000 distinct CDR3 sequences, around 14% of them singletons; the top ten hold 5.8%. Sequencing was done on a sample of blood. The receptor source for this set is a woman in her twenties or thirties with Graves' hyperthyroidism that later progressed to Graves' ophthalmopathy.

In its sample, this clonotype was seen a few times. The chain joins TRBV20-1 to TRBJ1-5, with a tentative D call TRBD1 (6 bases). The CDR3 sequence is 14 residues long. Germline-derived CDR1 and CDR2 are DFQATT and SNEGSKA (reference sequence). V dropped 0 bases and J dropped 4 bases, with 10 bases sitting between them. The CDR3: CSAREQGENQPQHF. CDR3 bases: TGCAGTGCTAGAGAACAGGGTGAAAATCAGCCCCAGCATTTT.

This clonotype was detected a few times. This chain joins TRBV25-1 and TRBJ1-1, with D uncertain. Trimming cost V 1 base and J 5 bases, with 5 bases left between them. The germline CDR1 and CDR2 sequences are MGHDK and SYGVNS. This CDR3 is built from 12 residues. CDR3 sequence: CASSESGTEAFF. In DNA form, the CDR3 reads TGTGCCAGCAGTGAATCTGGAACTGAAGCTTTCTTT.

This clonotype came up a few times. The J gene is TRBJ2-3, the V gene TRBV24-1, with D unclear. Per germline, CDR1 KGHDR and CDR2 SFDVKD. V was pared by 3 bases and J by 4 bases, with 10 bases between. There are 14 residues in the CDR3. The chain's CDR3 is CATSDALRADTQYF. CDR3 nucleotide sequence: TGTGCCACCAGTGATGCGCTAAGAGCAGATACGCAGTATTTT.